The T cell receptor (beta chain) under discussion was sequenced for a study of CD8 T cells in Susac syndrome. V lost 1 base to trimming and J lost 3 bases, with 13 bases between them. Germline-derived CDR1 and CDR2 are SGHDN and FVKESK. CDR3 length: 16 amino acids. Reverse transcription of about 0.45 to 1 ug RNA was performed with random hexamers. Via MiXCR, TCRdb re-called the immunoSEQ multiplex PCR reads, giving one row per CDR3 protein. Seen here are under 200,000 distinct CDR3 sequences, roughly 92% observed once, and the top ten hold roughly 0.11%. Negative isolation yielded CD8+ and CD4+ T cells; FACS enriched TEMRA cells.

Sequencing was performed on CD4+ T cells from PBMCs. The receptor comes from a human donor with Susac syndrome. The chain joins TRBV14 to TRBJ1-5; possible D gene TRBD1, 5 bases. CDR3 nucleotides: TGTGCCAGCAGCCAAGGGGGAGGGGCCCTCAATCAGCCCCAGCATTTT. The encoded protein is CASSQGGGALNQPQHF.